This T cell receptor beta chain was sequenced during a study of response to subunit inactivated influenza vaccine. This clonotype turned up a few times. Its antigen is undetermined. Study-level findings and limits: Authors suggested few new T cells are recruited by each seasonal influenza vaccination.

TCRdb ran MiXCR on the RT-PCR reads and lists one entry per CDR3 protein. The sample has 650,000 to 800,000 distinct CDR3 sequences, about 15% seen once. The CDR3 is made up of 15 amino acids. The germline V and J ends were trimmed by 0 bases and 1 base, with 11 bases remaining between them. CDR1 and CDR2 from the germline V gene are SGDLS and YYNGEE. The sample in question was PBMCs from blood, obtained 14 days before vaccination. V and J are TRBV9 and TRBJ2-7; a weak D match, TRBD1 (6 bases). The clonotype comes from a man aged 50-60 years who received an inactivated influenza vaccine. CDR3 in amino acids: CASSVGTGLSYEQYF. In DNA form, the CDR3 reads TGTGCCAGCAGCGTAGGAACAGGGTTGTCCTACGAGCAGTACTTC. The whole variable domain, filled in from reference TRBV9 and TRBJ2-7, reads DSGVTQTPKHLITATGQRVTLRCSPRSGDLSVYWYQQSLDQGLQFLIQYYNGEERAKGNILERFSAQQFPDLHSELNLSSLELGDSALYFCASSVGTGLSYEQYFGPGTRLTVT.